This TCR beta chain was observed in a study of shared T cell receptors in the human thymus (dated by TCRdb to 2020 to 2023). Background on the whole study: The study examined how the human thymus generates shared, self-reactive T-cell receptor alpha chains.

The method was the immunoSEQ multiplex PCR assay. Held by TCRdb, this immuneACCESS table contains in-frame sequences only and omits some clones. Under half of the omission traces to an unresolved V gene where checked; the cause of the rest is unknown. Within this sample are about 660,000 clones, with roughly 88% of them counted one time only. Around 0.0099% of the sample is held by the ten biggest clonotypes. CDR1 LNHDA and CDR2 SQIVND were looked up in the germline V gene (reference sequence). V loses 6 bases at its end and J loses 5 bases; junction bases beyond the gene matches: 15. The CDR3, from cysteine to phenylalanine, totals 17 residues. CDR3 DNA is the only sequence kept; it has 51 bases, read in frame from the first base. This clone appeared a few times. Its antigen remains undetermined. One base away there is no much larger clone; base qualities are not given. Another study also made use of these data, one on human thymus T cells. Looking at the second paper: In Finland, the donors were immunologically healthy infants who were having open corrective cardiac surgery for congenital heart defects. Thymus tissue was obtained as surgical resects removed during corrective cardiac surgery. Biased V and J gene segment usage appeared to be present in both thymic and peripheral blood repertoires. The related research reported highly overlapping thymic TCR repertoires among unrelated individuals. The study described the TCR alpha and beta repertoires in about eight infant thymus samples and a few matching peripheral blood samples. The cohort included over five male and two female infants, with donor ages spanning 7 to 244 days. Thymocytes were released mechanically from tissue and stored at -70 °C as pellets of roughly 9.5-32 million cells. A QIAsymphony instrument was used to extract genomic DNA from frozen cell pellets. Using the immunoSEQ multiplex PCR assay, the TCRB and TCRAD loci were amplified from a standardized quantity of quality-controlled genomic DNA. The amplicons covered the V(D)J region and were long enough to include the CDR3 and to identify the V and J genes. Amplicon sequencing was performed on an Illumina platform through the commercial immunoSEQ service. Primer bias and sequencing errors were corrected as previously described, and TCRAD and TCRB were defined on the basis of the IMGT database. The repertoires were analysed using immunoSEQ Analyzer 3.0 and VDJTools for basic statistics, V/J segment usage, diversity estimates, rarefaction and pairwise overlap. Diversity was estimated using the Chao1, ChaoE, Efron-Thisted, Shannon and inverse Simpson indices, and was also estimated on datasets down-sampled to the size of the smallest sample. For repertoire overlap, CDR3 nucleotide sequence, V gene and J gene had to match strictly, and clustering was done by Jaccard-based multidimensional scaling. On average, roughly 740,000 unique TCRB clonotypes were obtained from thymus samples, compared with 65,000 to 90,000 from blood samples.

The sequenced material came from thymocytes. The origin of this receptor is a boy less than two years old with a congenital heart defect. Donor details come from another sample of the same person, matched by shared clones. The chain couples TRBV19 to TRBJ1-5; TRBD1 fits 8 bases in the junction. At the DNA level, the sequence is TGTGCCAGTAGAAGTACCAGACAGGGGCGGTTAGATCAGCCCCAGCATTTT. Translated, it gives CASRSTRQGRLDQPQHF.